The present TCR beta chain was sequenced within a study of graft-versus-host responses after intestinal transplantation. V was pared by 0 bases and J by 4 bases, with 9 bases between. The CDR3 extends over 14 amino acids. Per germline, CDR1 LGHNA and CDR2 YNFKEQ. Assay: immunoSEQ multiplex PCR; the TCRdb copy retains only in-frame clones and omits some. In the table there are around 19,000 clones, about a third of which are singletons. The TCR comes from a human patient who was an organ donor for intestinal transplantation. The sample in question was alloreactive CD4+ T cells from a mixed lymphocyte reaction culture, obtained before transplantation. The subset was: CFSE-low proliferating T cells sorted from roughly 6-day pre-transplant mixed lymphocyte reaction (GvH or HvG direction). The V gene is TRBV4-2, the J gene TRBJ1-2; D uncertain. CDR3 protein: CASSQDGNFYGYTF. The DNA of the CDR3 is TGTGCCAGCAGCCAAGATGGCAATTTCTATGGCTACACCTTC.